These 29 T cell receptor beta chains came from one sample sequenced in a study of vaccination and CD4 T cells after COVID-19. Once obtained from cultured CD4+ T cells, the DNA was sequenced using the Oncomine TCR Beta short-read assay. Investigators obtained genomic DNA by extraction from cultured CD4+ T cells. In TCRdb, the PCR reads were re-called with MiXCR into one record per CDR3 protein. Of about 8,100 distinct CDR3 sequences listed, about 32% were seen once; the top ten hold approximately 13%. These receptors' targets are unknown. Treatment reported: roughly ten-day PBMC culture with coronavirus spike peptide pools or control peptides (ViraFEST assay). During the years 2011-2018, before the COVID-19 pandemic, the unexposed donor's CD4+ T cells were collected. Material: CD4+ T cells from blood, cultured in vitro. Source of these receptors: a human donor in good health.

This clonotype was recorded a few times. CDR3 in amino acids: CSATPDRGRLDTQYF. Written as DNA, the CDR3 is TGCAGTGCTACCCCGGACAGGGGGCGGTTGGATACGCAGTATTTT. The V call is TRBV20-1, the J call TRBJ2-3, with 11 bases aligning to TRBD1. The CDR3 loop spans 15 amino acids. CDR1 is DFQATT and CDR2 is SNEGSKA in the germline V gene (reference sequence). Trimming removed 4 bases from V and 6 bases from J; junction bases left unmatched: 9.

This clonotype was recorded a few times. The chain employs TRBV6-1 and TRBJ1-2; 7 nucleotides agree with TRBD1. The trim removed 9 bases at V and 2 bases at J, leaving 3 bases unmatched. Per germline, CDR1 MNHNS and CDR2 SASEGT. This CDR3 is 12 amino acids long. This chain's CDR3 is CASTDRNYGYTF. As DNA, the CDR3 is TGTGCCAGTACGGACAGGAACTATGGCTACACCTTC.

The chain carries TRBV27 and TRBJ2-7; D is unclear. V lost 0 bases, J lost 5 bases, and 11 bases lay in between. Germline CDR1 is MNHEY and CDR2 is SMNVEV (reference sequence). CDR3 length equals 14 residues. CDR3 nucleotides: TGTGCCAGCAGTTTATCCAGGATGTCCGACGAGCAGTACTTC. As protein: CASSLSRMSDEQYF.

The chain couples TRBV7-2 to TRBJ2-5, with TRBD1 matching over 10 bases. Germline trimming cut 5 bases from V and 4 bases from J; bases unmatched to any gene: 10. The CDR3 has 16 residues. CDR1 SGHTA and CDR2 FQGNSA come from the germline V gene. The CDR3 loop reads CASSGSRRDRGETQYF. The CDR3 nucleotides read TGTGCCAGCAGCGGCAGCCGGCGGGACAGGGGAGAGACCCAGTACTTC.

This chain connects TRBV6-2 or TRBV6-3 to TRBJ2-5; no firm D call. CDR3 length: 11 residues. The V end lost 6 bases, the J end lost 4 bases, and 6 bases lay between the germline ends. The V gene's germline CDR1 is MNHEY and CDR2 SVGEGT. For the CDR3, the DNA is TGTGCCAGCAGGGAAAGAGAGACCCAGTACTTC. Protein sequence: CASRERETQYF.

The chain uses TRBV20-1 and TRBJ2-3, with TRBD1 identical over 8 bases. The CDR3 is 16 amino acids. V shed 0 bases, J shed 2 bases, and the junction held 7 bases outside the gene matches. CDR1 and CDR2 (germline): DFQATT, SNEGSKA (reference sequence). This CDR3 is CSARDSRGLLTDTQYF. The CDR3 nucleotides are TGCAGTGCTAGAGATAGCAGGGGGCTACTCACAGATACGCAGTATTTT.

A few counts support this clonotype. The chain uses TRBV20-1 and TRBJ2-1; TRBD1 matches at 7 bases. The V segment lost 0 bases and the J segment 6 bases; nucleotides outside the gene matches: 8. Germline CDR1 and CDR2: DFQATT and SNEGSKA (reference sequence). This CDR3 comprises 15 residues. The DNA of the CDR3 is TGCAGTGCTAGAGACCCCAAGACAGGGCTCAATGAGCAGTTCTTC. As protein: CSARDPKTGLNEQFF.

This clonotype occurred a few times. The chain combines TRBV7-2 with TRBJ2-3; perhaps TRBD2 as D (5 bases). Trimming cost V 4 bases and J 6 bases, with 14 bases left between them. CDR1 is SGHTA and CDR2 is FQGNSA in the germline V gene. The CDR3 sequence is 14 residues long. The CDR3 coding sequence is TGTGCCAGCAGCTCGCGGAGGACGGACGATACGCAGTATTTT. It codes for CASSSRRTDDTQYF.

This clonotype was seen a handful of times. This chain uses TRBV28 with TRBJ2-7, with no clear D. The CDR3 spans 12 residues. Trimming removed 2 bases at V and 4 bases at J, with 6 bases between. Germline-derived CDR1 and CDR2 are MDHEN and SYDVKM. The CDR3 protein is CASSLGDYEQYF. The DNA for the CDR3 is TGTGCCAGCAGTTTAGGAGATTACGAGCAGTACTTC.

A single count supports this clonotype. The chain combines TRBV30 with TRBJ2-3, with D uncertain. Germline V CDR1 and CDR2: GTSNPN, SVGIG (reference sequence). This CDR3 is 11 amino acids long. Trimming pared 1 base from V and 3 bases from J, leaving 2 bases between. CDR3 nucleotide sequence: TGTGCCTGGAGTGGGACAGATACGCAGTATTTT. Encoded protein: CAWSGTDTQYF.

This clonotype showed up just a few times. The V and J genes are TRBV25-1 and TRBJ1-6, with TRBD1 as a possible D gene (5 bases). Germline V CDR1 and CDR2: MGHDK, SYGVNS. V was shortened by 1 base and J by 7 bases, with 5 bases between the two germline ends. The CDR3 is made up of 13 amino acids. In DNA, the CDR3 is TGTGCCAGCAGTGAATGGGGCAATTCACCCCTCCACTTT. Translating gives CASSEWGNSPLHF.

The chain recombines TRBV10-3 with TRBJ2-3, with 8 nucleotides matching TRBD2. In germline, CDR1 is ENHRY, CDR2 SYGVKD. The CDR3 has 16 residues. Trimming at V came to 3 bases and at J to 2 bases, leaving 7 bases not matched to a gene. The DNA for the CDR3 is TGTGCCATCAGTGAATTCCAGCGGGGGCCCACAGATACGCAGTATTTT. This sequence encodes CAISEFQRGPTDTQYF.

The chain is built from TRBV20-1 and TRBJ2-3; D assignment may be TRBD1 or TRBD2 (7 bases each). Germline CDR1 is DFQATT and CDR2 is SNEGSKA (reference sequence). The CDR3 is made up of 16 amino acids. The V and J ends lost 3 bases and 5 bases respectively, with 21 bases between them. DNA of the CDR3: TGCAGTGCTAGGGTAGTTCGGGGGAGGGACAGAGATACGCAGTATTTT. It translates to CSARVVRGRDRDTQYF.

The CDR3 bases are TGTGCCAGCAGTGTTGCAGGAAGACCCGGGACCGTATGGGGGACCCAGTACTTC. As protein: CASSVAGRPGTVWGTQYF. V gene TRBV25-1 combines with J gene TRBJ2-5; tentatively, D is TRBD1 or TRBD2 (5 bases each). The CDR3 length is 18 residues. Germline V gene lookup returns CDR1 MGHDK and CDR2 SYGVNS. V lost 4 bases, J lost 7 bases, and 28 bases lay in between.

V and J are TRBV20-1 and TRBJ2-7, with TRBD2 matching 15 bases. In germline, CDR1 is DFQATT, CDR2 SNEGSKA (reference sequence). This CDR3 is built from 16 residues. The V segment lost 3 bases and the J segment 6 bases; nucleotides outside the gene matches: 9. CDR3 protein: CSASGLAGGDGGEQYF. The CDR3 coding sequence is TGCAGTGCTAGTGGACTAGCGGGAGGGGATGGGGGCGAGCAGTACTTC.

This CDR3 is CASTLDNSGANVLTF. The CDR3 region has the DNA TGTGCCAGCACCCTAGACAACTCTGGGGCCAACGTCCTGACTTTC. J is TRBJ2-6 and V is TRBV27, with D uncertain. CDR1 is MNHEY and CDR2 is SMNVEV in the germline V gene (reference sequence). The CDR3 spans 15 residues. V lost 7 bases and J lost 0, with 10 bases in between.

The table lists this clonotype with a few counts. J is TRBJ2-7 and V is TRBV6-2 or TRBV6-3; no clear D gene. This CDR3 has 15 residues. Trimming pared 2 bases from V and 0 bases from J, leaving 11 bases between. CDR1 and CDR2 (germline): MNHEY, SVGEGT. As DNA, the CDR3 is TGTGCCAGCAGTTACAGGGCGATCAGCTCCTACGAGCAGTACTTC. Translation: CASSYRAISSYEQYF.

This sequence joins TRBV24-1 and TRBJ2-5; D is undetermined. Trimming removed 1 base at V and 4 bases at J, with 3 bases between. There are 12 residues in the CDR3. Germline CDR1 reads KGHDR; CDR2 reads SFDVKD. The CDR3: CATSDLSETQYF. DNA for the CDR3: TGTGCCACCAGTGATTTATCAGAGACCCAGTACTTC.

A word on this clonotype: One base away lies a much larger clone, so this may be a sequencing read error. The chain recombines TRBV7-2 with TRBJ1-6; D may be TRBD1 (5 bases). Trimming removed 4 bases from V and 10 bases from J, with 17 bases in between. From germline, CDR1 is SGHTA and CDR2 FQGNSA. This CDR3 region has 15 residues. CDR3 nucleotides: TGTGCCAGCAGCTCACAAGGGGCTCCCGGGTCACCCCTCCACTTT. Residues: CASSSQGAPGSPLHF.

This clonotype has a handful of counts. The chain employs TRBV20-1 and TRBJ2-5; 10 nucleotides match TRBD2. Germline CDR1 and CDR2: DFQATT and SNEGSKA (reference sequence). The V gene end was trimmed by 8 bases and the J gene end by 5 bases; junction bases not matched to a gene: 8. This CDR3 is 13 amino acids long. This CDR3 reads CSSKREGRETQYF. The CDR3 bases are TGCAGTTCTAAGCGGGAGGGCCGGGAGACCCAGTACTTC.

This rearrangement joins TRBV7-8 to TRBJ2-1; no clear D gene. The CDR3 extends over 14 amino acids. Between the trimmed V and J ends, which lost 4 bases and 7 bases, there was a span of 14 bases. Germline values: CDR1 SGHVS, CDR2 FQNEAQ. The CDR3 DNA reads as TGTGCCAGCAGCTCGACTCTCCCGCCAAATGAGCAGTTCTTC. The encoded protein is CASSSTLPPNEQFF.

The rearrangement links TRBV28 to TRBJ1-2; TRBD1 matches 8 bases. Germline V lookup: CDR1 MDHEN, CDR2 SYDVKM. The CDR3 contains 13 residues. The V and J ends lost 8 bases and 8 bases, in that order; junction bases with no gene match: 10. CDR3 bases: TGTGCCAGCGGTTACAGGGGGACGGGGGGCTACACCTTC. Its translation: CASGYRGTGGYTF.

This clonotype was seen a single time. This chain links TRBV5-1 with TRBJ2-7, with D possibly being TRBD2 (7 bases). V was trimmed by 3 bases and J by 3 bases, leaving 16 bases between them. In germline, CDR1 is SGHRS, CDR2 YFSETQ. This CDR3 has 15 amino acids. DNA for the CDR3: TGCGCCAGCAGCTCCTTGCCGGGGGGCGTCTACGAGCAGTACTTC. Translated, it gives CASSSLPGGVYEQYF.

This clonotype was found a few times. The V gene is TRBV28, the J gene TRBJ1-6, with D maybe TRBD1 (5 bases). V was shortened by 5 bases and J by 0 bases, with 11 bases between the two germline ends. Germline CDR1 is MDHEN and CDR2 is SYDVKM. There are 16 residues in the CDR3. This CDR3 is CASSTGRSSYNSPLHF. CDR3 DNA: TGTGCCAGCAGTACGGGACGTAGCTCCTATAATTCACCCCTCCACTTT.

This clonotype showed up just a few times. CDR3 sequence: CSAPGLQETQYF. CDR3 DNA sequence: TGCAGTGCCCCGGGACTTCAAGAGACCCAGTACTTC. V gene TRBV20-1 combines with J gene TRBJ2-5, with D perhaps TRBD2 (6 bases). Germline V gene sequence: CDR1 DFQATT, CDR2 SNEGSKA (reference sequence). This CDR3 contains 12 residues. Trimming pared 6 bases from V and 2 bases from J, leaving 10 bases between.

V gene TRBV27 combines with J gene TRBJ2-7; D might be TRBD1 (6 bases). CDR1 MNHEY and CDR2 SMNVEV come from the germline V gene (reference sequence). The CDR3 has 13 residues. Trimming stripped 3 bases from V and 4 bases from J, with 10 bases between. The CDR3: CASSFSGAYEQYF. Written as DNA, the CDR3 is TGTGCCAGCAGTTTTTCAGGGGCATACGAGCAGTACTTC.

This CDR3 is CASSFPEKGSSYNEQFF. The DNA for the CDR3 is TGTGCCAGCAGCTTTCCGGAGAAGGGATCCTCCTACAATGAGCAGTTCTTC. The chain carries TRBV7-2 and TRBJ2-1; the D is unclear. The CDR3 is 17 residues long. Germline values: CDR1 SGHTA, CDR2 FQGNSA. The V end was cut by 3 bases, the J end by 0 bases, with 15 bases between.

A few counts support this clonotype. The genes are TRBV12-3 or TRBV12-4 and TRBJ1-6, with 7 bases that match TRBD1. V was pared by 2 bases and J by 9 bases, with 4 bases of the junction left unmatched. The CDR3 runs to 14 residues. The chain's CDR3 is CASSLQGEGSPLHF. CDR3 DNA sequence: TGTGCCAGCAGTTTACAGGGGGAAGGTTCACCCCTCCACTTT.

The table lists this clonotype with a few counts. This chain joins TRBV7-2 and TRBJ2-1, with D maybe TRBD2 (5 bases). V was clipped by 5 bases and J by 0 bases, with 14 bases between them. Germline V gives CDR1 SGHTA, CDR2 FQGNSA. The CDR3 is 16 residues long. The CDR3 protein is CASSRVSGSSYNEQFF. The CDR3 DNA reads as TGTGCCAGCAGCCGGGTAAGCGGCAGCTCCTACAATGAGCAGTTCTTC.